A selection of T cell receptor beta chains follows, all from one sample in a study of OX40 agonist ivuxolimab in advanced cancers. Assay: immunoSEQ multiplex PCR; the TCRdb copy retains only in-frame clones and omits some. The table shows about 94,000 clones, with approximately 90% occurring only once. The material sequenced was CD4+ or CD8+ T cells sorted from blood, taken in a trial of the OX40 agonist ivuxolimab. These receptors were taken from an adult with an advanced solid tumor such as melanoma, head and neck, liver or kidney cancer. Each CDR3 is given with its conserved first and last residue. Each record gives: J gene, clone size, V gene, D gene, CDR3 DNA, CDR3 protein. The D gene is left open where the match is weak. Clone size is given for some rows only: seen once, a few or many times, or a class if the clone is expanded.

j_call: TRBJ2-3; clone_size: once; v_call: TRBV29-1; d_call: TRBD2; cdr3_nt: TGCAGCGGGTCAGCGGGAGTCGCAGATACGCAGTATTTT; cdr3_aa: CSGSAGVADTQYF
j_call: TRBJ2-5; clone_size: NA; v_call: TRBV5-1; d_call: TRBD2; cdr3_nt: TGCGCCAGCAGCCCCGGGACTAGCGGGAGGGGAGAGACCCAGTACTTC; cdr3_aa: CASSPGTSGRGETQYF
j_call: TRBJ1-2; clone_size: NA; v_call: TRBV7-2; d_call: NA; cdr3_nt: TGTGCCAGCAGCTTAGTGCCTCGGCACCTCTATGGCTACACCTTC; cdr3_aa: CASSLVPRHLYGYTF
j_call: TRBJ1-2; clone_size: NA; v_call: TRBV9; d_call: TRBD1; cdr3_nt: TGTGCTAGCAGCGTAATAGCATGGACAGGGGGAAGCGGCTACACCTTC; cdr3_aa: CASSVIAWTGGSGYTF
j_call: TRBJ1-3; clone_size: NA; v_call: TRBV9; d_call: TRBD1; cdr3_nt: TGTGCCGGGACAGTCACTGGAAACACCATATATTTT; cdr3_aa: CAGTVTGNTIYF
j_call: TRBJ2-3; clone_size: NA; v_call: TRBV2; d_call: NA; cdr3_nt: TGTGCCAGCAAGCCTCCTTCAGCGGGAGATACGCAGTATTTT; cdr3_aa: CASKPPSAGDTQYF
j_call: TRBJ2-7; clone_size: NA; v_call: TRBV9; d_call: NA; cdr3_nt: TGTGCCAGCAGCGTAGGCTCTGGGGGCTACGAGCAGTACTTC; cdr3_aa: CASSVGSGGYEQYF
j_call: TRBJ1-2; clone_size: NA; v_call: TRBV28; d_call: NA; cdr3_nt: TGTGCCAGCTTGAACAGAGCTAACTATGGCTACACCTTC; cdr3_aa: CASLNRANYGYTF
j_call: TRBJ1-3; clone_size: NA; v_call: TRBV5-1; d_call: NA; cdr3_nt: TGCGCCAGCAGCTTATGGGGGGCGCAGGGAAACACCATATATTTT; cdr3_aa: CASSLWGAQGNTIYF
j_call: TRBJ1-5; clone_size: NA; v_call: TRBV28; d_call: NA; cdr3_nt: TGTGCCAGCAGTTTACAGTCGCATCAGCCCCAGCATTTT; cdr3_aa: CASSLQSHQPQHF
j_call: TRBJ2-3; clone_size: NA; v_call: TRBV4-1; d_call: NA; cdr3_nt: TGCGCCAGCAGCCAAGGGCAGGGATCGGTGGATACGCAGTATTTT; cdr3_aa: CASSQGQGSVDTQYF
j_call: TRBJ1-1; clone_size: NA; v_call: TRBV4-3; d_call: NA; cdr3_nt: TGCGCCAGCAGCGCACGGGGTGTGCCGCACACTGAAGCTTTCTTT; cdr3_aa: CASSARGVPHTEAFF
j_call: TRBJ2-7; clone_size: NA; v_call: TRBV6-1; d_call: TRBD1; cdr3_nt: TGTGCCAGCAGTGGGGGGACAGCCTCCTACGAGCAGTACTTC; cdr3_aa: CASSGGTASYEQYF
j_call: TRBJ1-2; clone_size: NA; v_call: TRBV9; d_call: NA; cdr3_nt: TGTGCCAGCAGCGTACTGGACCAGGGGAACTATGGCTACACCTTC; cdr3_aa: CASSVLDQGNYGYTF
j_call: TRBJ2-1; clone_size: NA; v_call: TRBV28; d_call: NA; cdr3_nt: TGTGCCTCTCGCCCCAAACCACATGAGCAGTTCTTC; cdr3_aa: CASRPKPHEQFF
j_call: TRBJ1-4; clone_size: NA; v_call: TRBV9; d_call: TRBD1; cdr3_nt: TGTGCCAGCAGCCCTAGAGGACAGGACAGCGAAAAACTGTTTTTT; cdr3_aa: CASSPRGQDSEKLFF
j_call: TRBJ2-7; clone_size: NA; v_call: TRBV4-2; d_call: NA; cdr3_nt: TGTGCCAGCAGCCACGACCCGGGAGAGGCTTACGAGCAGTACTTC; cdr3_aa: CASSHDPGEAYEQYF
j_call: TRBJ2-7; clone_size: NA; v_call: TRBV2; d_call: NA; cdr3_nt: TGTGCCAGCAGGGGGAGGACGGATTCCTACGAGCAGTACTTC; cdr3_aa: CASRGRTDSYEQYF
j_call: TRBJ2-7; clone_size: NA; v_call: TRBV27; d_call: NA; cdr3_nt: TGTGCCAGCAGTAAGGCCGGGGCGTACGAGCAGTACTTC; cdr3_aa: CASSKAGAYEQYF
j_call: TRBJ2-7; clone_size: NA; v_call: TRBV29-1; d_call: NA; cdr3_nt: TGCAGCGTTGCAACAGGGCCGAGCTCCTACGAGCAGTACTTC; cdr3_aa: CSVATGPSSYEQYF
j_call: TRBJ2-3; clone_size: once; v_call: TRBV5-4; d_call: NA; cdr3_nt: TGTGCCAGCAGCTGGGGTGCTCGGGCGGCCTCAAAGGGTACGCAGTATTTT; cdr3_aa: CASSWGARAASKGTQYF
j_call: TRBJ2-1; clone_size: NA; v_call: TRBV11-3; d_call: TRBD1; cdr3_nt: TGTGCCAGCAGCTTAGGGTCCACAGGGGGCACCTCAAATGAGCAGTTCTTC; cdr3_aa: CASSLGSTGGTSNEQFF
j_call: TRBJ2-3; clone_size: once; v_call: TRBV2; d_call: TRBD2; cdr3_nt: TGTGCCAGCAGATGGGAGGGGCTGACAGATACGCAGTATTTT; cdr3_aa: CASRWEGLTDTQYF
j_call: TRBJ2-2; clone_size: NA; v_call: TRBV27; d_call: TRBD1; cdr3_nt: TGTGCCAGCAGTTTGCGGGTATTAGAACAGGGGTGGACACTCGGGGAGCTGTTTTTT; cdr3_aa: CASSLRVLEQGWTLGELFF
j_call: TRBJ2-3; clone_size: NA; v_call: TRBV5-6; d_call: NA; cdr3_nt: TGTGCCAGCAGCGCTGGACTTAACACAGATACGCAGTATTTT; cdr3_aa: CASSAGLNTDTQYF
j_call: TRBJ1-2; clone_size: NA; v_call: TRBV6-5; d_call: TRBD1; cdr3_nt: TGTGCCAGCAGTACGGGACAGAACTATGGCTACACCTTC; cdr3_aa: CASSTGQNYGYTF
j_call: TRBJ1-4; clone_size: NA; v_call: TRBV11-1; d_call: TRBD1; cdr3_nt: TGTGCCAGCAACTTCTTCACAGGGGAGGGTGAAAAACTGTTTTTT; cdr3_aa: CASNFFTGEGEKLFF
j_call: TRBJ2-7; clone_size: once; v_call: TRBV5-1; d_call: NA; cdr3_nt: TGCGCCAGCAGCTTGGTGGGGACGGAGAATAGGGAGCAGTACTTC; cdr3_aa: CASSLVGTENREQYF
j_call: TRBJ2-3; clone_size: NA; v_call: TRBV7-9; d_call: NA; cdr3_nt: TGTGCCAGCAGCTTACCCGGGACAAGCACAGATACGCAGTATTTT; cdr3_aa: CASSLPGTSTDTQYF
j_call: TRBJ1-3; clone_size: few; v_call: TRBV28; d_call: NA; cdr3_nt: TGTGCCAGCGGTGGACCGTACTCTGGAAACACCATATATTTT; cdr3_aa: CASGGPYSGNTIYF
j_call: TRBJ2-5; clone_size: few; v_call: TRBV5-1; d_call: NA; cdr3_nt: TGCGCCAGCAGCTTGGTTGGGGGGCAAGAGACCCAGTACTTC; cdr3_aa: CASSLVGGQETQYF
j_call: TRBJ1-4; clone_size: NA; v_call: TRBV11-2; d_call: NA; cdr3_nt: TGTGCCAGCAGCTTGGACGGTGCAACTAATGAAAAACTGTTTTTT; cdr3_aa: CASSLDGATNEKLFF
j_call: TRBJ1-5; clone_size: NA; v_call: TRBV19; d_call: NA; cdr3_nt: TGTGCCAGTAGTATAGGGAGGGGACTAGACGGCCGAAATCAGCCCCAGCATTTT; cdr3_aa: CASSIGRGLDGRNQPQHF
j_call: TRBJ1-5; clone_size: NA; v_call: TRBV5-5; d_call: NA; cdr3_nt: TGTGCCAGCAGCTTTGGGGTTAGCAATCAGCCCCAGCATTTT; cdr3_aa: CASSFGVSNQPQHF
j_call: TRBJ1-6; clone_size: NA; v_call: TRBV27; d_call: NA; cdr3_nt: TGTGCCAGCACCCCGGGCCGTACCAGTCCCAGCTCCTATAATTCACCCCTCCACTTT; cdr3_aa: CASTPGRTSPSSYNSPLHF
j_call: TRBJ2-7; clone_size: NA; v_call: TRBV5-8; d_call: TRBD1; cdr3_nt: TGTGCCAGCAGCTTCCGGGACAGGGTAAAATACGAGCAGTACTTC; cdr3_aa: CASSFRDRVKYEQYF
j_call: TRBJ1-2; clone_size: NA; v_call: TRBV5-1; d_call: TRBD1; cdr3_nt: TGCGCCAGCAGCTATACGGGGACAGTAAACTATGGCTACACCTTC; cdr3_aa: CASSYTGTVNYGYTF
j_call: TRBJ2-3; clone_size: NA; v_call: TRBV27; d_call: NA; cdr3_nt: TGTGCCAGCAGTTTATTCAGGGGAGGAGGGGCAGATACGCAGTATTTT; cdr3_aa: CASSLFRGGGADTQYF
j_call: TRBJ1-4; clone_size: NA; v_call: TRBV5-8; d_call: NA; cdr3_nt: TGTGCCAGCAGCCAGGACCTTGCAACTAATGAAAAACTGTTTTTT; cdr3_aa: CASSQDLATNEKLFF
j_call: TRBJ2-7; clone_size: NA; v_call: TRBV19; d_call: NA; cdr3_nt: TGTGCCAGTAGTAGCCCTCCGACGGGGAGCTCCTACGAGCAGTACTTC; cdr3_aa: CASSSPPTGSSYEQYF
j_call: TRBJ2-7; clone_size: NA; v_call: TRBV27; d_call: TRBD1; cdr3_nt: TGTGCCAGCAGTGAGGACAGGGTCCCTCGGCCTTACGAGCAGTACTTC; cdr3_aa: CASSEDRVPRPYEQYF
j_call: TRBJ2-3; clone_size: NA; v_call: TRBV5-5; d_call: TRBD2; cdr3_nt: TGTGCCAGCAGCTTACCGGGAGGAAGTACACAGTATTTT; cdr3_aa: CASSLPGGSTQYF
j_call: TRBJ2-7; clone_size: NA; v_call: TRBV27; d_call: NA; cdr3_nt: TGTGCCAGCGGCCTCCTCGAGCAGTACTTC; cdr3_aa: CASGLLEQYF
j_call: TRBJ2-7; clone_size: NA; v_call: TRBV30; d_call: TRBD1; cdr3_nt: TGTGCCTGGGGGACAGGGGGCACCTACGAGCAGTACTTC; cdr3_aa: CAWGTGGTYEQYF
j_call: TRBJ2-3; clone_size: NA; v_call: TRBV10-3; d_call: NA; cdr3_nt: TGTGCCATCAGTGAACTAGCAGGGTTCACAGATACGCAGTATTTT; cdr3_aa: CAISELAGFTDTQYF
j_call: TRBJ1-5; clone_size: few; v_call: TRBV30; d_call: TRBD1; cdr3_nt: TGTGCCTGGGAGGGGGCGCGGGATCAGCCCCAGCATTTT; cdr3_aa: CAWEGARDQPQHF
j_call: TRBJ2-7; clone_size: NA; v_call: TRBV11-2; d_call: NA; cdr3_nt: TGTGCCAGCAGCTTAGGACAGGCCTCCTACGAGCAGTACTTC; cdr3_aa: CASSLGQASYEQYF
j_call: TRBJ2-7; clone_size: few; v_call: TRBV5-1; d_call: NA; cdr3_nt: TGCGCCAGCAGCGTCACTAGCTCCATCGACGAGCAGTACTTC; cdr3_aa: CASSVTSSIDEQYF
j_call: TRBJ2-5; clone_size: NA; v_call: TRBV5-1; d_call: TRBD1; cdr3_nt: TGCGCCAGCAGCAGGGACAGCCAAGAGACCCAGTACTTC; cdr3_aa: CASSRDSQETQYF
j_call: TRBJ2-2; clone_size: NA; v_call: TRBV7-2; d_call: NA; cdr3_nt: TGTGCCAGCAGCTCTTCCGGCGCGAACACCGGGGAGCTGTTTTTT; cdr3_aa: CASSSSGANTGELFF
j_call: TRBJ2-7; clone_size: NA; v_call: TRBV4-1; d_call: TRBD2; cdr3_nt: TGCGCCAGCAGCCAATCGGCGTCTAGCGGGAGGGCCACCAACGAGCAGTACTTC; cdr3_aa: CASSQSASSGRATNEQYF
j_call: TRBJ2-1; clone_size: NA; v_call: TRBV4-2; d_call: TRBD2; cdr3_nt: TGTGCCAGCAGCCGAGACGGGACTAGTAACTACAATGAGCAGTTCTTC; cdr3_aa: CASSRDGTSNYNEQFF
j_call: TRBJ1-3; clone_size: NA; v_call: TRBV28; d_call: NA; cdr3_nt: TGTGCCAGCAGTTTACCTCAAACCCCAAACACCATATATTTT; cdr3_aa: CASSLPQTPNTIYF